The source of this T cell receptor (beta chain) is a study of blood T cell repertoires in COVID-19. Germline CDR1 is SGHAT and CDR2 is FQNNGV. The V end lost 0 bases, the J end lost 8 bases, and 19 bases lay between the germline ends. The CDR3 extends over 16 amino acids. Per the original methods: Cell counts per sample came from amplifying reference gene primers. Clones were read by immunoSEQ multiplex PCR, and TCRdb kept only the in-frame ones, dropping some. The D gene and trimming were derived from the DNA, and the V and J assignments and clone size from that table. The table records roughly 87,000 clones, approximately 90% of them present only once. The count of this clone is one.

The sequencing input was peripheral blood. The sequence derives from a man aged 60-69 years with acute or convalescent COVID-19. V and J are TRBV11-2 and TRBJ1-2, with unresolved D. The CDR3 DNA is TGTGCCAGCAGCTTAGACTCTCTCGTCCGCGCGGGGGGCTACACCTTC. This translates into CASSLDSLVRAGGYTF.